One and the same sample provided the 17 T cell receptor beta chains below, sequenced in a study of T cell responses to AZD1222 COVID-19 vaccine. Sequencing was performed with immunoSEQ multiplex PCR; in TCRdb, only in-frame clones are kept and a portion is missing. The table has around 140,000 clones, approximately 92% seen once; the top ten hold around 1.5%. Sequenced here: peripheral blood, sampled on day 0 of AZD1222 vaccination. The receptors were sampled from an adult in good health.

The chain links TRBV6-5 to TRBJ2-5, with D possibly being TRBD1 or TRBD2 (5 bases each). V lost 0 bases to trimming and J lost 1 base, with 9 bases between them. Germline CDR1 reads MNHEY; CDR2 reads SVGAGI. The CDR3 is 15 amino acids. In DNA, the CDR3 is TGTGCCAGCAGTTACTCGTGGGGGACCCAAGAGACCCAGTACTTC. Translating gives CASSYSWGTQETQYF.

This clone showed up just once. The chain is built from TRBV30 and TRBJ2-7; D is perhaps TRBD1 (7 bases). Deletions cut 1 base from V and 0 bases from J, with 10 bases between. CDR3 length: 14 residues. CDR1 and CDR2 (germline): GTSNPN, SVGIG (reference sequence). The CDR3 DNA reads as TGTGCCTGGAGTGCCCAGGGGGGCTCCTACGAGCAGTACTTC. Its translation: CAWSAQGGSYEQYF.

This sequence joins TRBV6-1 and TRBJ2-2; unclear D gene. The CDR3 spans 15 residues. Germline assignment: CDR1 MNHNS and CDR2 SASEGT. V was clipped by 1 base and J by 3 bases, with 9 bases between them. The CDR3 here is CASSEDRLYTGELFF. The CDR3 DNA reads as TGTGCCAGCAGTGAAGACCGGCTTTACACCGGGGAGCTGTTTTTT.

The gene calls are TRBV6-5 and TRBJ1-1; D gene ambiguous. This CDR3 is built from 13 residues. CDR1 and CDR2 (germline): MNHEY, SVGAGI. The germline V and J ends were trimmed by 5 bases and 7 bases, with 14 bases remaining between them. The CDR3 spells CASSLAGRSEAFF. The CDR3 coding sequence is TGTGCCAGCAGTCTAGCGGGTCGCAGTGAAGCTTTCTTT.

V usage is TRBV19 and J usage is TRBJ2-6; D not resolved. Germline V gene lookup returns CDR1 LNHDA and CDR2 SQIVND (reference sequence). The CDR3 is 15 residues long. Trimming shortened V by 3 bases and J by 0 bases, and 6 bases separated the two germline ends. The CDR3 region is CASSMRVSGANVLTF. CDR3 DNA sequence: TGTGCCAGTAGTATGAGAGTCTCTGGGGCCAACGTCCTGACTTTC.

This clone showed up many times. Other DNA sequences within the sample encode an identical CDR3. This chain links TRBV4-2 with TRBJ2-3; 7 bases align to TRBD2. The CDR3 contains 16 residues. V was pared by 0 bases and J by 1 base, with 4 bases of the junction left unmatched. The germline V gene has CDR1 LGHNA and CDR2 YNFKEQ. CDR3 DNA: TGTGCCAGCAGCCAAGATCTCGCGGGGGGCACAGATACGCAGTATTTT. It specifies CASSQDLAGGTDTQYF.

This clone was observed a few times. The rearrangement joins TRBV5-1 to TRBJ2-2; D uncertain. Trimming took 9 bases from V and 6 from J, leaving 12 bases between them. This CDR3 is 12 amino acids long. Germline V gives CDR1 SGHRS, CDR2 YFSETQ. This chain's CDR3 is CATPVSPGELFF. The CDR3 DNA is TGCGCCACCCCGGTGAGCCCCGGGGAGCTGTTTTTT. The full variable domain, with the rest looked up from reference TRBV5-1 and TRBJ2-2, is KAGVTQTPRYLIKTRGQQVTLSCSPISGHRSVSWYQQTPGQGLQFLFEYFSETQRNKGNFPGRFSGRQFSNSRSEMNVSTLELGDSALYLCATPVSPGELFFGEGSRLTVL.

The chain has TRBV11-2 and TRBJ1-2; D unresolved. This CDR3 region has 13 residues. Trimming cost V 3 bases and J 0 bases, with 5 bases left between them. CDR1 SGHAT and CDR2 FQNNGV come from the germline V gene. The CDR3 DNA is TGTGCCAGCAGCTTGCGAGCTAACTATGGCTACACCTTC. It yields the protein CASSLRANYGYTF.

This chain uses TRBV4-2 with TRBJ1-4; tentative D call: TRBD1 (5 bases). The germline V and J ends were trimmed by 4 bases and 5 bases, with 20 bases remaining between them. This CDR3 has 17 amino acids. Germline CDR1 reads LGHNA; CDR2 reads YNFKEQ. DNA of the CDR3: TGTGCCAGCAGCCCCTTGTTCTCGGGGGGGGTGAATGAAAAACTGTTTTTT. Translating it yields CASSPLFSGGVNEKLFF.

A single count supports this clone. The rearrangement uses TRBV30 and TRBJ1-5; 9 nucleotides match TRBD1. The CDR3 runs to 15 residues. Germline-derived CDR1 and CDR2 are GTSNPN and SVGIG (reference sequence). Trimming cost V 5 bases and J 6 bases; bases outside gene matches: 11. CDR3: CAWGRGQGISQPQHF. DNA of the CDR3: TGTGCCTGGGGCAGGGGACAGGGAATTTCTCAGCCCCAGCATTTT.

The chain uses TRBV6-5 and TRBJ1-2; D perhaps matches TRBD1 (6 bases). CDR1 and CDR2 (germline): MNHEY, SVGAGI. The CDR3 length is 12 residues. Deletions cut 5 bases from V and 7 bases from J, with 11 bases between. The DNA of the CDR3 is TGTGCCAGCAGTCAACAGGGTCTTGGCTACACCTTC. Translation: CASSQQGLGYTF.

This clone turned up a few times. J is TRBJ1-2 and V is TRBV5-1; weak D call: TRBD1 (6 bases). This CDR3 region has 15 residues. Germline CDR1 reads SGHRS; CDR2 reads YFSETQ. The germline V and J ends were trimmed by 1 base and 2 bases, with 12 bases remaining between them. For the CDR3, the DNA is TGCGCCAGCAGCTTGAGGACAGCGACCAACTATGGCTACACCTTC. This sequence encodes CASSLRTATNYGYTF.

The V gene is TRBV7-6, the J gene TRBJ2-3, with 7 bases matching TRBD2. The CDR3 runs 15 residues. Germline V gene sequence: CDR1 SGHVS, CDR2 FNYEAQ. V lost 0 bases, J lost 5 bases, and 5 bases stayed unmatched. CDR3 amino acids: CASSLAGGPGDTQYF. The CDR3, as DNA: TGTGCCAGCAGCTTAGCGGGAGGGCCAGGAGATACGCAGTATTTT.

This clone was recorded a few times. The CDR3 sequence: CASSQSRWALEKLFF. For the CDR3, the DNA is TGTGCCAGCAGCCAATCCAGGTGGGCGCTTGAAAAACTGTTTTTT. The rearrangement uses TRBV7-9 and TRBJ1-4; D ambiguous. The CDR3 is 15 residues long. Germline values: CDR1 SEHNR, CDR2 FQNEAQ (reference sequence). Trimming stripped 5 bases from V and 7 bases from J, with 17 bases between.

The V call is TRBV4-1, the J call TRBJ1-1, with 7 nucleotides matching TRBD1. The trim removed 3 bases at V and 4 bases at J, leaving 5 bases unmatched. Germline V gene data show CDR1 as MGHRA and CDR2 as YSYEKL. This CDR3 has 14 amino acids. CDR3 in amino acids: CASSQLRQGTEAFF. DNA for the CDR3: TGCGCCAGCAGCCAGTTAAGACAGGGCACTGAAGCTTTCTTT.

The chain employs TRBV2 and TRBJ2-1; TRBD2 matches at 10 bases. Germline V gene lookup returns CDR1 SNHLY and CDR2 FYNNEI. With 4 bases clipped from V and 6 bases from J, the junction kept 3 bases outside the gene matches. This CDR3 comprises 14 residues. CDR3 region: CASSATSGRNEQFF. CDR3 coding DNA: TGTGCCAGCAGTGCGACTAGCGGGCGCAATGAGCAGTTCTTC.

The chain links TRBV5-1 to TRBJ2-7; 8 positions match TRBD1. The V and J ends lost 0 bases and 4 bases, in that order; junction bases with no gene match: 6. Germline V lookup: CDR1 SGHRS, CDR2 YFSETQ. The CDR3 is 15 amino acids. The CDR3 bases are TGCGCCAGCAGCTTGGTTGGACAGGGACTTTACGAGCAGTACTTC. It is translated as CASSLVGQGLYEQYF.